This T cell receptor beta chain was identified in a study of T-cell memory formation after mild COVID-19. 5'RACE with constant-segment primers built TCRalpha and TCRbeta cDNA libraries with UMIs. A single record per CDR3 protein comes from TCRdb applying MiXCR to the 5' RACE reads. The sample holds 350,000 or so distinct CDR3 sequences, approximately 22% seen once. Findings and limits, study-wide: CD4+ contracting clones were found mainly in CM and EM, and CD8+ ones in EMRA. Pre-infection memory harbored some responding clones, suggesting cross-reactive memory joined.

This clonotype was found a few times. Its antigen is not known. Trimming took 5 bases from V and 3 from J, leaving 10 bases between them. Germline CDR1 and CDR2: SGHTA and FQGNSA. CDR3 size: 13 residues. Sequencing was carried out using PBMCs or a T cell subset sorted from them (not recorded which). This TCR derives from a man younger than 35 who had mild COVID-19 (a few samples of this study predate the infection). Cell type and time point are not known. The chain is built from TRBV7-2 and TRBJ1-2; D is possibly TRBD1 (6 bases). As DNA, the CDR3 is TGTGCCAGCAGCGCCCCAGGGGACTATGGCTACACCTTC. Its translation is CASSAPGDYGYTF.